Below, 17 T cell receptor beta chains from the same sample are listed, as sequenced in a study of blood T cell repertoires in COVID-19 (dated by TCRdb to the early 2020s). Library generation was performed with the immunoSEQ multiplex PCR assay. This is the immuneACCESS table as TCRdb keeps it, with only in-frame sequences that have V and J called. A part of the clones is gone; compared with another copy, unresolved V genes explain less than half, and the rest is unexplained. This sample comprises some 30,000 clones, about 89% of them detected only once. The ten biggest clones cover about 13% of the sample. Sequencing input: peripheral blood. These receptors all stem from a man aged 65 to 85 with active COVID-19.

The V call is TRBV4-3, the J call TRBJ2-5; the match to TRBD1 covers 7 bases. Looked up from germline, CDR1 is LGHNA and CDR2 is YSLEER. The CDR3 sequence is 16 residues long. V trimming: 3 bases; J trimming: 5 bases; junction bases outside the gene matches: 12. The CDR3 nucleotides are TGCGCCAGCAGCCACTCTACAGGGGTTGCAGGGGAGACCCAGTACTTC. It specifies CASSHSTGVAGETQYF.

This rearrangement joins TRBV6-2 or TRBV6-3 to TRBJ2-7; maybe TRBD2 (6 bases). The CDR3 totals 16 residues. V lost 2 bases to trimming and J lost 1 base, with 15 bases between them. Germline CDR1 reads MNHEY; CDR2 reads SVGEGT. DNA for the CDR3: TGTGCCAGCAGTTACGAACGGAGGGGAAATTCCTACGAGCAGTACTTC. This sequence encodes CASSYERRGNSYEQYF.

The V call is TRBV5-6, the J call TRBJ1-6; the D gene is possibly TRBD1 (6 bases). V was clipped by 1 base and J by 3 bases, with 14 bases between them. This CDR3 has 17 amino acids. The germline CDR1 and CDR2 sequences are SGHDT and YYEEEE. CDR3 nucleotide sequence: TGTGCCAGCAGCTTGACCTGGGGGCCCCTCTATAATTCACCCCTCCACTTT. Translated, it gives CASSLTWGPLYNSPLHF.

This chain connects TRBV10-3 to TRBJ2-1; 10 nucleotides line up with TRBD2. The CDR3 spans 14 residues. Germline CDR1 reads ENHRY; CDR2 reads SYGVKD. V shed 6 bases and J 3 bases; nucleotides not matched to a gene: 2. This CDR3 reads CAIRPSGSYNEQFF. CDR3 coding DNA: TGTGCCATCAGACCTAGCGGGAGCTACAATGAGCAGTTCTTC.

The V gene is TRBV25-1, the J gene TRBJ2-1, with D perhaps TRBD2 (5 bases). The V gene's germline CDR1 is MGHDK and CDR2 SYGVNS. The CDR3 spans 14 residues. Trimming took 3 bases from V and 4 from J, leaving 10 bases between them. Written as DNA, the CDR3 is TGTGCCAGCAGTGAGAGGGTGGGGTACAATGAGCAGTTCTTC. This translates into CASSERVGYNEQFF.

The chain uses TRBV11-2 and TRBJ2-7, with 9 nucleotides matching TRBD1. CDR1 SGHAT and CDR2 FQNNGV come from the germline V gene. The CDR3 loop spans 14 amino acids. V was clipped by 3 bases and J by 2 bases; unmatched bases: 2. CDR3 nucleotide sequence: TGTGCCAGCAGCTTGAACAGGGGGCCCTACGAGCAGTACTTC. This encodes CASSLNRGPYEQYF.

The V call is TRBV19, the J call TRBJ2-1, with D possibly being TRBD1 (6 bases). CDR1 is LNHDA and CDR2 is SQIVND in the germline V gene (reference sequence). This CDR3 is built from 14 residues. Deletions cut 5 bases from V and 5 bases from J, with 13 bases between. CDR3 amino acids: CASSSRGINNEQFF. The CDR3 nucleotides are TGTGCCAGTAGTTCCAGGGGAATAAACAATGAGCAGTTCTTC.

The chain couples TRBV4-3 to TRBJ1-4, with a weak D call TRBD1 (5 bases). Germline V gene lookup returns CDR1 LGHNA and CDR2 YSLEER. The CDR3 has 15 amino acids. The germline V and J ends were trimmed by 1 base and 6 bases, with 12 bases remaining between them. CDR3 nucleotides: TGCGCCAGCAGCCAAGGCGGGACGGATCATGAAAAACTGTTTTTT. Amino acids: CASSQGGTDHEKLFF.

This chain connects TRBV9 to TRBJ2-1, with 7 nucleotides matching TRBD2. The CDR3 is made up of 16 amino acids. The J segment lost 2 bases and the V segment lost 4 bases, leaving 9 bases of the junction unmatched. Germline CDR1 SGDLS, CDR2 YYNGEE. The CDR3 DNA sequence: TGTGCCAGCAGCTCCCTGACTAGCTCAACCTACAATGAGCAGTTCTTC. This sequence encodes CASSSLTSSTYNEQFF.

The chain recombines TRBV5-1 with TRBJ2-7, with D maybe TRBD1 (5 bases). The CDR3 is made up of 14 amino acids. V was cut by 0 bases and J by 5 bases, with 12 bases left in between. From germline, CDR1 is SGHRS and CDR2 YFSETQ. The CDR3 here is CASSLGQNSHEQYF. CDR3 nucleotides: TGCGCCAGCAGCTTGGGACAGAATAGCCACGAGCAGTACTTC.

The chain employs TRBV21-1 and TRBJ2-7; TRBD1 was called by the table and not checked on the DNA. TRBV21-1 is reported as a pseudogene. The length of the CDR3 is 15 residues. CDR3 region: CASSNLGTGYYEQYF. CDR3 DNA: TGTGCCAGCAGCAATCTGGGGACAGGGTACTACGAGCAGTACTTC.

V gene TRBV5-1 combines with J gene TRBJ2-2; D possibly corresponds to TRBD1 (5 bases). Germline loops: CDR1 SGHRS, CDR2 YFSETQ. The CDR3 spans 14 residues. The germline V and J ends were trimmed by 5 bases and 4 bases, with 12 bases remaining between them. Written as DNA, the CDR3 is TGCGCCAGCAGTCAGGGTGAGGCCACCGGGGAGCTGTTTTTT. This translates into CASSQGEATGELFF. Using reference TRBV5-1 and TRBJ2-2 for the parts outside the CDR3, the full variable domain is KAGVTQTPRYLIKTRGQQVTLSCSPISGHRSVSWYQQTPGQGLQFLFEYFSETQRNKGNFPGRFSGRQFSNSRSEMNVSTLELGDSALYLCASSQGEATGELFFGEGSRLTVL.

CDR3 nucleotides: TGCGCCAGCAGCCCTGGCCTAGCGGGGCCGGGCGAGACCCAGTACTTC. Amino acids: CASSPGLAGPGETQYF. The V gene is TRBV4-1, the J gene TRBJ2-5, with 9 bases matching TRBD2. Germline CDR1 MGHRA, CDR2 YSYEKL. Germline trimming cut 4 bases from V and 5 bases from J; bases unmatched to any gene: 11. There are 16 residues in the CDR3.

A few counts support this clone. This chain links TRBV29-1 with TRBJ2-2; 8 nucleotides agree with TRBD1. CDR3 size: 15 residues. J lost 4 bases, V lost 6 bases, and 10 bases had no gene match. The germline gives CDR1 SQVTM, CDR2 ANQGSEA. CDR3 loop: CSVRTQGGFTGELFF. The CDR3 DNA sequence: TGCAGCGTGCGAACACAGGGGGGTTTCACCGGGGAGCTGTTTTTT.

The CDR3 nucleotides are TGTGCCAGCAGTGATGGGGGGTGGGACATTCAGTACTTC. Protein sequence: CASSDGGWDIQYF. V and J are TRBV6-1 and TRBJ2-4; tentatively, D is TRBD2 (6 bases). V was trimmed by 3 bases and J by 8 bases, leaving 11 bases between them. CDR3 length: 13 residues. Germline V gene sequence: CDR1 MNHNS, CDR2 SASEGT.

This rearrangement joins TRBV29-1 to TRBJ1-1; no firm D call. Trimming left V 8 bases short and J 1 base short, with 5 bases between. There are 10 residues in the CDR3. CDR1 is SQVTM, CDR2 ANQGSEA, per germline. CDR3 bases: TGCAGCTCCGGGAACACTGAAGCTTTCTTT. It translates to CSSGNTEAFF.

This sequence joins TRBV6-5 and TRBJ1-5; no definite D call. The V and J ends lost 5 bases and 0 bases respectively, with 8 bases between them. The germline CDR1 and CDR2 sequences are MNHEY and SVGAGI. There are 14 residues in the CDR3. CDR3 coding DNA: TGTGCCAGCAGTCAGGTTTTTAGCAATCAGCCCCAGCATTTT. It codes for CASSQVFSNQPQHF.